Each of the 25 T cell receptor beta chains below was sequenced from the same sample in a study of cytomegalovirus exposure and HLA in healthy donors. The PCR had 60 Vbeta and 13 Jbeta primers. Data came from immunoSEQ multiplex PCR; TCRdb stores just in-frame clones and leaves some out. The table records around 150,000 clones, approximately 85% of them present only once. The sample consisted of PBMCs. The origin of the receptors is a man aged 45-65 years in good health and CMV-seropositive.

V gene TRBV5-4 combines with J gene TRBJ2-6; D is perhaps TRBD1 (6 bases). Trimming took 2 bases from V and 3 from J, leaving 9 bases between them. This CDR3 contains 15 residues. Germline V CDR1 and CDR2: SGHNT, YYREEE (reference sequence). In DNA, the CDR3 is TGTGCCAGCAGCTTCAGACAGGATGGGGCCAACGTCCTGACTTTC. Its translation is CASSFRQDGANVLTF. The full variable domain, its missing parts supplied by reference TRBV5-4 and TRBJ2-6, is ETGVTQSPTHLIKTRGQQVTLRCSSQSGHNTVSWYQQALGQGPQFIFQYYREEENGRGNFPPRFSGLQFPNYSSELNVNALELDDSALYLCASSFRQDGANVLTFGAGSRLTVL.

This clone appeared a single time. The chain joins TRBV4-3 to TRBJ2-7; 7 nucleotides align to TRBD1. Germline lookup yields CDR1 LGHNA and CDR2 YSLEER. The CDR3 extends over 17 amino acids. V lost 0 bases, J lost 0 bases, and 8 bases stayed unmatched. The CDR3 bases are TGCGCCAGCAGCCAAGAAAAACAGGGGTCCCCCTCCTACGAGCAGTACTTC. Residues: CASSQEKQGSPSYEQYF.

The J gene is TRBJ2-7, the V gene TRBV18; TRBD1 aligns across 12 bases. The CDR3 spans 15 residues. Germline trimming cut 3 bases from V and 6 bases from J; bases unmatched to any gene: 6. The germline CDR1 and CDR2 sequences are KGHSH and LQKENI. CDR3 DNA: TGTGCCAGCTCACCTGGGGACAGGGGGCGCGGCGAGCAGTACTTC. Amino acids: CASSPGDRGRGEQYF.

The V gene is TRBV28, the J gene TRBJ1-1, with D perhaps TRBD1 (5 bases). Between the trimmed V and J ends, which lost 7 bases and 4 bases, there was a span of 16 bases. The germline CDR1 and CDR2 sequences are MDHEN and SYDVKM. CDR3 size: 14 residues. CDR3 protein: CASTLSGGSTEAFF. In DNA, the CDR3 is TGTGCCAGCACCCTTAGCGGGGGGAGCACTGAAGCTTTCTTT.

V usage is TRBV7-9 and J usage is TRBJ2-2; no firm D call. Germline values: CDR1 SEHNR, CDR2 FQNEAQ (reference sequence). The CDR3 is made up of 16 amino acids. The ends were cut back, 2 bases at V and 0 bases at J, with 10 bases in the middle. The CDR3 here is CASSLFSTANTGELFF. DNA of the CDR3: TGTGCCAGCAGCTTATTTTCGACTGCGAACACCGGGGAGCTGTTTTTT.

The CDR3 here is CARTRDSEAFF. The CDR3 DNA reads TGTGCCAGGACCCGGGACTCTGAAGCTTTCTTT. The chain has TRBV6-1 and TRBJ1-1; the D gene is possibly TRBD1 (5 bases). V gave up 9 bases and J gave up 6 bases, with 11 bases separating them. Germline V gene data show CDR1 as MNHNS and CDR2 as SASEGT. The CDR3 runs 11 residues.

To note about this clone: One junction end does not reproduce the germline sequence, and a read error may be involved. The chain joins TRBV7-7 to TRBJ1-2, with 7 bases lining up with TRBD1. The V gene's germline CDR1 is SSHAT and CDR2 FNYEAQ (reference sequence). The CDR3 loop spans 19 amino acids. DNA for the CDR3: TGTGCTAGCAGCTTAGCGGGCCACCCTCGGGACAGCTCTAACTATGGCTACACCTTC. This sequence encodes CASSLAGHPRDSSNYGYTF.

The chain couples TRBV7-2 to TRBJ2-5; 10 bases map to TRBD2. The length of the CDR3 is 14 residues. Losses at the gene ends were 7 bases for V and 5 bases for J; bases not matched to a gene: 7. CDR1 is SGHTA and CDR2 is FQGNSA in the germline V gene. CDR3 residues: CASTRSGRSETQYF. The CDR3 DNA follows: TGTGCCAGCACCCGTAGCGGGAGGTCGGAGACCCAGTACTTC.

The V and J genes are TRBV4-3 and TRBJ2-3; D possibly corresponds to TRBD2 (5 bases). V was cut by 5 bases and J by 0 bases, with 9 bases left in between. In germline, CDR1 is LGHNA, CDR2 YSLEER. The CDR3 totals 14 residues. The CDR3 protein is CASSKRTSTDTQYF. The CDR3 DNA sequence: TGCGCCAGCAGCAAGCGGACTAGCACAGATACGCAGTATTTT.

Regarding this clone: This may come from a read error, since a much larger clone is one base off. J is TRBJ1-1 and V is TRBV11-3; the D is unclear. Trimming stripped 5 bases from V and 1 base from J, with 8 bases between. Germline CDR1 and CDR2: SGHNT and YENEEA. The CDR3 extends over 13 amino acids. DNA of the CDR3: TGTGCCAGCAGCATAACACAGAACACTGAAGCTTTCTTT. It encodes CASSITQNTEAFF.

CDR3: CASSLFVGTGVERSNQPQHF. The DNA for the CDR3 is TGTGCCAGCAGTTTGTTTGTGGGGACAGGGGTAGAGAGGAGCAATCAGCCCCAGCATTTT. The chain has TRBV28 and TRBJ1-5; the match to TRBD1 covers 10 bases. Germline V gives CDR1 MDHEN, CDR2 SYDVKM. V shed 3 bases and J 1 base; nucleotides not matched to a gene: 15. CDR3 length equals 20 residues.

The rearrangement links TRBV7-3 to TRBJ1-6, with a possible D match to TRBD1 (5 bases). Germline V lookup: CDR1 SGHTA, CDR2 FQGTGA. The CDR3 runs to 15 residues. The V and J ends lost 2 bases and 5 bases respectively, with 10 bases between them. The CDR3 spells CASSLGRADNSPLHF. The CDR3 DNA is TGTGCCAGCAGCTTAGGCAGGGCGGATAATTCACCCCTCCACTTT.

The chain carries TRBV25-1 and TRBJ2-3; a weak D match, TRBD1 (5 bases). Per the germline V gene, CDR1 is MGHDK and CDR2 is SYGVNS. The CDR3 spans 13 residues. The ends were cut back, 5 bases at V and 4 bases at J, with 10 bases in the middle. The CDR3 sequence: CASSQGAADTQYF. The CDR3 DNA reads TGTGCCAGCAGTCAGGGTGCGGCAGATACGCAGTATTTT.

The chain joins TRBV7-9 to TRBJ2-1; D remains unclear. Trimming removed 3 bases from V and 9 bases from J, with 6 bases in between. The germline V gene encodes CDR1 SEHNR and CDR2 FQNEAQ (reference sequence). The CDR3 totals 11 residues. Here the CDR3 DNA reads TGTGCCAGCAGCTTCCTGAGTGAGCAGTTCTTC. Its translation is CASSFLSEQFF.

CDR3 DNA: TGCGCCAGCAGCCAGACAGGAGTTTGGGGCTACACCTTC. Translating gives CASSQTGVWGYTF. The chain recombines TRBV4-1 with TRBJ1-2, with D possibly being TRBD1 (6 bases). This CDR3 has 13 residues. CDR1 is MGHRA and CDR2 is YSYEKL in the germline V gene. Trimming took 3 bases from V and 8 from J, leaving 13 bases between them.

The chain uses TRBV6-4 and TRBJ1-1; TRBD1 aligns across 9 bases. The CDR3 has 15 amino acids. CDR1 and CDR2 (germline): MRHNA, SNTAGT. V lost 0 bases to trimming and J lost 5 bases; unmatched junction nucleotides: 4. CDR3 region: CASSDSFGTGTEAFF. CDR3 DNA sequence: TGTGCCAGCAGTGACTCATTCGGGACAGGGACTGAAGCTTTCTTT.

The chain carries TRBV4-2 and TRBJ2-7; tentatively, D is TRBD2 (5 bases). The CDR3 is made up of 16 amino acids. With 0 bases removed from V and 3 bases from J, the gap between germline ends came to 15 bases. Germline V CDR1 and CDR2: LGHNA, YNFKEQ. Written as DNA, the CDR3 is TGTGCCAGCAGCCAAGATTGGACTTCGGGCCACTACGAGCAGTACTTC. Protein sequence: CASSQDWTSGHYEQYF.

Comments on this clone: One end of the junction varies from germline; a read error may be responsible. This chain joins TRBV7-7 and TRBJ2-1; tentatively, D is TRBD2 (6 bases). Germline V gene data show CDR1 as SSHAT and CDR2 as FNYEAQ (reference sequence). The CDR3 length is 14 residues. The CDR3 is CASSSRLGNNEQFF. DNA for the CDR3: TGTGCTAGCAGCTCGAGACTAGGAAACAATGAGCAGTTCTTC.

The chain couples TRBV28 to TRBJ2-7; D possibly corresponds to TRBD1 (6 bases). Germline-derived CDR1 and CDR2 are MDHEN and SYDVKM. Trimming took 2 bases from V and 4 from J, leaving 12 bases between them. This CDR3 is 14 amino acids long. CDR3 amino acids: CASSLGGVGYEQYF. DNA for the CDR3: TGTGCCAGCAGTTTAGGGGGCGTTGGGTACGAGCAGTACTTC.

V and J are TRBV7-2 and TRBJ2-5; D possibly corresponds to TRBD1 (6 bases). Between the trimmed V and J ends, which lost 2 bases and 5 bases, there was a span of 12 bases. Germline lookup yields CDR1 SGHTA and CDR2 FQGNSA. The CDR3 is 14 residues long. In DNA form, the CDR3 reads TGTGCCAGCAGCTTATTGGGCCAGGGGGAGACCCAGTACTTC. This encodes CASSLLGQGETQYF.

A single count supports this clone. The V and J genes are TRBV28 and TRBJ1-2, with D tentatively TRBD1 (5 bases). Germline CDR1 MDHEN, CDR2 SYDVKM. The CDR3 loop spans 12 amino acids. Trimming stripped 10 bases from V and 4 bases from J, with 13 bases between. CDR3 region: CATNQGSYGYTF. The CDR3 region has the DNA TGTGCCACCAATCAGGGCTCCTATGGCTACACCTTC.

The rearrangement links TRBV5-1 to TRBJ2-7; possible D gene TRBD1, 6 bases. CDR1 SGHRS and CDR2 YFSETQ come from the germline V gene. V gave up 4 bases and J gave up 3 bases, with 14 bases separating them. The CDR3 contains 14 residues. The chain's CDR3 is CASSPRGFGYEQYF. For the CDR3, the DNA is TGCGCCAGCAGCCCGAGGGGGTTCGGCTACGAGCAGTACTTC.

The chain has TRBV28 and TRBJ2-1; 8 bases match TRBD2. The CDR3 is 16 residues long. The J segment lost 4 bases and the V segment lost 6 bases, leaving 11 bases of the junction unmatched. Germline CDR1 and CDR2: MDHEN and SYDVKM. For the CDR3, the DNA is TGTGCCAGCAGGTCTAGCGGGCCCTCCCAATACAATGAGCAGTTCTTC. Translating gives CASRSSGPSQYNEQFF.

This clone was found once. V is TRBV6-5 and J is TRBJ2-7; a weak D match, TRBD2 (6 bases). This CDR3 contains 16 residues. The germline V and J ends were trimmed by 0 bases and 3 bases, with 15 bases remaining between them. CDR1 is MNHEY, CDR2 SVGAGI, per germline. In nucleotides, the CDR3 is TGTGCCAGCAGTTACTCTTTGGTAGGAGGGAACTACGAGCAGTACTTC. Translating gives CASSYSLVGGNYEQYF.

Here the CDR3 DNA reads TGTGCCAGCTCGGACTTTGGAGCGGGGGGCCAGGATACGCAGTATTTT. The encoded protein is CASSDFGAGGQDTQYF. This chain links TRBV18 with TRBJ2-3; 9 bases match TRBD2. There are 16 residues in the CDR3. CDR1 is KGHSH, CDR2 LQKENI, per germline. The trim removed 6 bases at V and 6 bases at J, leaving 13 bases unmatched.